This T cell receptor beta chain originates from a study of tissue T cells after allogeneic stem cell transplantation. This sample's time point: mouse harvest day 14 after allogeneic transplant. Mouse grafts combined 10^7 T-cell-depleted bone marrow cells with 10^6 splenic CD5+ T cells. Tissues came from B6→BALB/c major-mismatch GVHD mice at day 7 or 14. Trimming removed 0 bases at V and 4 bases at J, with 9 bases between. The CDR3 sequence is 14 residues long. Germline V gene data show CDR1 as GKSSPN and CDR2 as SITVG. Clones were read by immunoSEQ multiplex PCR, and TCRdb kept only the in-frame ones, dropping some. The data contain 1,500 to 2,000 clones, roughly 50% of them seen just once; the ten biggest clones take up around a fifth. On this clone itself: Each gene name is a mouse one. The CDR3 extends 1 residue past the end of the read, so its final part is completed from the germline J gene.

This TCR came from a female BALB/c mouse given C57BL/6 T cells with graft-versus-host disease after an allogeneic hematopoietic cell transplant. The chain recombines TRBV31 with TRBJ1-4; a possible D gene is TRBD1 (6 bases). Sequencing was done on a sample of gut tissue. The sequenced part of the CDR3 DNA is TGTGCCTGGAGTCTAGGGACATTCAACGAAAGATTATTT. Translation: CAWSLGTFNERLF. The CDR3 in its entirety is CAWSLGTFNERLFF.